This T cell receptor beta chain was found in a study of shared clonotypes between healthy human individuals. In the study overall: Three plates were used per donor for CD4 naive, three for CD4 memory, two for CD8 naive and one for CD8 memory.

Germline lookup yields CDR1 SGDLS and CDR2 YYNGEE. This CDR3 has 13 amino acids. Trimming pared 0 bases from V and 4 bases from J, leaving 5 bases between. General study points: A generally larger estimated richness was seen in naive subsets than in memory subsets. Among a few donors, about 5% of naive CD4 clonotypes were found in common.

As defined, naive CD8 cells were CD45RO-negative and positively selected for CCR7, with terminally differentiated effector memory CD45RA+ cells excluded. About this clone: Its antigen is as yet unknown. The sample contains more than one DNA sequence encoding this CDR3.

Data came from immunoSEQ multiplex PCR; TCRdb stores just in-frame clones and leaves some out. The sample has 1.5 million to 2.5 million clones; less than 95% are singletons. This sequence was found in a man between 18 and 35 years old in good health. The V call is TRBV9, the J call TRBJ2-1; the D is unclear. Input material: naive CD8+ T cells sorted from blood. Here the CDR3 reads CASSVGSYNEQFF. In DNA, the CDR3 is TGTGCCAGCAGCGTAGGGAGTTACAATGAGCAGTTCTTC.